A single sample gave rise to the 29 T cell receptor beta chains below, sequenced in a study of early T cells in non-severe SARS-CoV-2 infection. TCRdb recomputed calls from the 5' RACE reads with MiXCR, one row per CDR3 protein. The top ten hold roughly 22% of the sample, which has some 110,000 distinct CDR3 sequences, around 14% seen once. Sequencing used whole blood. The receptor source for this set is an adult who was a healthcare worker with PCR-confirmed SARS-CoV-2 infection or an uninfected control (not recorded which).

This CDR3 reads CSAPEYYNSPLHF. CDR3 coding DNA: TGCAGTGCTCCCGAATACTATAATTCACCCCTCCACTTT. The rearrangement uses TRBV20-1 and TRBJ1-6; D gene unclear. Germline CDR1 and CDR2: DFQATT and SNEGSKA (reference sequence). CDR3 length equals 13 residues. V was clipped by 5 bases and J by 3 bases, with 8 bases between them.

The V and J genes are TRBV9 and TRBJ1-1; TRBD1 is a possible D gene (5 bases). Germline CDR1 and CDR2: SGDLS and YYNGEE. This CDR3 comprises 17 residues. V lost 2 bases, J lost 3 bases, and 20 bases lay in between. The CDR3, as DNA: TGTGCCAGCAGCGTGAGGGCCGGGGCCAGGGTAGACACTGAAGCTTTCTTT. It is translated as CASSVRAGARVDTEAFF. Full variable domain (missing parts from reference TRBV9 and TRBJ1-1): DSGVTQTPKHLITATGQRVTLRCSPRSGDLSVYWYQQSLDQGLQFLIQYYNGEERAKGNILERFSAQQFPDLHSELNLSSLELGDSALYFCASSVRAGARVDTEAFFGQGTRLTVV.

The rearrangement links TRBV29-1 to TRBJ2-5; D is uncertain. Trimming shortened V by 5 bases and J by 5 bases, and 6 bases separated the two germline ends. CDR3 size: 10 residues. Germline V gene lookup returns CDR1 SQVTM and CDR2 ANQGSEA. The CDR3 sequence: CSVFWETQYF. The CDR3 nucleotides read TGCAGCGTTTTTTGGGAGACCCAGTACTTC.

V usage is TRBV7-3 and J usage is TRBJ2-2; possibly TRBD2 for D (6 bases). The CDR3 is 14 residues long. Trimming left V 8 bases short and J 0 bases short, with 10 bases between. Germline V gives CDR1 SGHTA, CDR2 FQGTGA. The CDR3 bases are TGTGCCAGCGGACTACTAGCGAACACCGGGGAGCTGTTTTTT. This codes for CASGLLANTGELFF.

In its sample, this clonotype was seen a few times. The chain couples TRBV20-1 to TRBJ2-1, with unresolved D. Trimming cost V 3 bases and J 6 bases, with 12 bases left between them. The germline CDR1 and CDR2 sequences are DFQATT and SNEGSKA (reference sequence). The CDR3 covers 13 residues. The DNA for the CDR3 is TGCAGTGCTAGTTATAGCCGTATCAATGAGCAGTTCTTC. This encodes CSASYSRINEQFF.

A few counts support this clonotype. The gene calls are TRBV3-1 and TRBJ1-6; D may be TRBD1 (5 bases). CDR1 LGHDT and CDR2 YNNKEL come from the germline V gene (reference sequence). Deletions cut 3 bases from V and 10 bases from J, with 7 bases between. There are 12 residues in the CDR3. The CDR3 nucleotides are TGTGCCAGCAGCCAGGGGGGGTCACCCCTCCACTTT. Translated: CASSQGGSPLHF.

The chain employs TRBV7-2 and TRBJ1-5; no firm D call. The CDR3 covers 12 residues. Trimming removed 3 bases from V and 5 bases from J, with 5 bases in between. Germline V gene sequence: CDR1 SGHTA, CDR2 FQGNSA. The CDR3 loop is CASSFGDQPQHF. CDR3 nucleotide sequence: TGTGCCAGCAGCTTTGGGGATCAGCCCCAGCATTTT.

This clonotype occurred once. The genes are TRBV7-9 and TRBJ1-1, with D possibly TRBD1 on 5 matching bases. The CDR3 length is 12 residues. CDR1 SEHNR and CDR2 FQNEAQ come from the germline V gene (reference sequence). With 11 bases removed from V and 4 bases from J, the gap between germline ends came to 14 bases. In DNA, the CDR3 is TGTGCCTCAAACGAGGGGAGCACTGAAGCTTTCTTT. Encoded protein: CASNEGSTEAFF.

The genes are TRBV11-1 and TRBJ1-1; TRBD1 is a possible D gene (5 bases). Trimming shortened V by 5 bases and J by 1 base, and 20 bases separated the two germline ends. Germline assignment: CDR1 SGHAT and CDR2 FQDESV (reference sequence). The CDR3 covers 17 residues. The CDR3 loop is CASSQSAGGARNTEAFF. The CDR3 DNA is TGTGCCAGCAGCCAATCGGCGGGCGGGGCCAGGAACACTGAAGCTTTCTTT.

The CDR3 DNA follows: TGTGCCAGCAGCCGCGGGGGGATGATCCACAATGAGCAGTTCTTC. Amino acid sequence: CASSRGGMIHNEQFF. The chain is built from TRBV7-3 and TRBJ2-1; 8 positions match TRBD2. The trim removed 5 bases at V and 5 bases at J, leaving 8 bases unmatched. Germline values: CDR1 SGHTA, CDR2 FQGTGA. This CDR3 region has 15 residues.

This clonotype was picked up many times. V is TRBV6-6 and J is TRBJ1-4, with D perhaps matching TRBD1 (5 bases). The CDR3 contains 14 residues. V lost 7 bases and J 8 bases, leaving 17 bases between the germline ends. Germline-derived CDR1 and CDR2 are MNHNY and SVGAGI (reference sequence). CDR3 residues: CASNNARVREKLFF. As DNA, the CDR3 is TGTGCCAGCAATAACGCCAGGGTTAGGGAAAAACTGTTTTTT.

This clonotype was observed a few times. The rearrangement links TRBV12-3 or TRBV12-4 to TRBJ2-7; possible D gene TRBD1, 6 bases. The CDR3 runs 15 residues. V lost 0 bases to trimming and J lost 7 bases, with 16 bases between them. The CDR3 region has the DNA TGTGCCAGCAGTTTAGCTGCAGGGGCCTTTGATGAGCAGTACTTC. Residues: CASSLAAGAFDEQYF.

This chain links TRBV18 with TRBJ1-2; weak D call: TRBD1 (5 bases). The CDR3 contains 14 residues. The V and J ends lost 4 bases and 7 bases respectively, with 16 bases between them. Germline V CDR1 and CDR2: KGHSH, LQKENI. This CDR3 reads CASSLTGTDTGYTF. The CDR3 region has the DNA TGTGCCAGCTCACTAACCGGGACGGACACTGGCTACACCTTC.

This clonotype was detected many times. The rearrangement joins TRBV27 to TRBJ1-5; D is unclear. Trimming left V 2 bases short and J 4 bases short, with 12 bases between. The CDR3 length is 15 residues. The V gene's germline CDR1 is MNHEY and CDR2 SMNVEV (reference sequence). CDR3 sequence: CASSLTDGVNQPQHF. The CDR3 DNA reads as TGTGCCAGCAGTTTAACGGATGGAGTTAATCAGCCCCAGCATTTT.

In its sample, this clonotype was seen many times. This rearrangement joins TRBV5-1 to TRBJ1-6; no clear D gene. The V gene's germline CDR1 is SGHRS and CDR2 YFSETQ. The CDR3 has 14 amino acids. V was cut by 5 bases and J by 5 bases, with 11 bases left in between. This CDR3 is CASSVDSNNSPLHF. The CDR3 DNA sequence: TGCGCCAGCAGTGTGGATTCAAATAATTCACCCCTCCACTTT.

This chain uses TRBV7-2 with TRBJ2-3, with a tentative D call TRBD1 (6 bases). Germline lookup yields CDR1 SGHTA and CDR2 FQGNSA. The CDR3 consists of 18 residues. Trimming removed 5 bases from V and 0 bases from J, with 21 bases in between. CDR3: CASSLGARGQPSTDTQYF. The CDR3 nucleotides are TGTGCCAGCAGCCTAGGCGCCAGGGGCCAACCTAGCACAGATACGCAGTATTTT.

This clonotype was picked up many times. The chain joins TRBV7-9 to TRBJ2-3; no clear D gene. Trimming took off 2 bases at V and 2 bases at J, with 17 bases between the two ends. CDR3 length equals 17 residues. Germline CDR1 is SEHNR and CDR2 is FQNEAQ (reference sequence). The CDR3 region is CASSLSYTNTLTDTQYF. The CDR3 DNA reads TGTGCCAGCAGCTTATCCTACACTAATACACTCACAGATACGCAGTATTTT.

The V gene is TRBV4-1, the J gene TRBJ1-3; perhaps TRBD1 as D (5 bases). With 6 bases removed from V and 6 bases from J, the gap between germline ends came to 15 bases. This CDR3 comprises 14 residues. CDR1 and CDR2 (germline): MGHRA, YSYEKL. CDR3 DNA: TGCGCCAGCAGTCTCCCAGGGTTGGAAAACACCATATATTTT. It is translated as CASSLPGLENTIYF.

This clonotype appeared many times. The V call is TRBV7-9, the J call TRBJ2-3; possible D gene TRBD2, 5 bases. Germline loops: CDR1 SEHNR, CDR2 FQNEAQ (reference sequence). The V end was cut by 6 bases, the J end by 0 bases, with 10 bases between. The CDR3 consists of 14 residues. CDR3 coding DNA: TGTGCCAGCAGGGACTTTCTTAGCACAGATACGCAGTATTTT. Translated, it gives CASRDFLSTDTQYF.

This clonotype appeared many times. This chain connects TRBV13 to TRBJ2-6, with D possibly being TRBD1 or TRBD2 (6 bases each). Germline V CDR1 and CDR2: PRHDT, FYEKMQ (reference sequence). V shed 8 bases and J shed 3 bases, with 20 bases lying between them. The CDR3 has 17 amino acids. CDR3 loop: CASATGGRWGGANVLTF. The CDR3, as DNA: TGTGCCAGCGCCACTGGGGGGCGCTGGGGTGGGGCCAACGTCCTGACTTTC.

CDR3 bases: TGCGCCAGCAGTAGCGGGGGCTCCTACGAGCAGTACTTC. This gives the protein CASSSGGSYEQYF. The chain has TRBV5-1 and TRBJ2-7; 9 bases map to TRBD2. The CDR3 sequence is 13 residues long. V was clipped by 5 bases and J by 0 bases; unmatched bases: 0. Germline CDR1 reads SGHRS; CDR2 reads YFSETQ.

The chain is built from TRBV2 and TRBJ1-3, with 8 bases fitting TRBD1. Unmatched junction bases numbered 7, after V lost 8 bases and J lost 7 bases. This CDR3 has 13 amino acids. Germline loops: CDR1 SNHLY, CDR2 FYNNEI. The DNA for the CDR3 is TGTGCCAGCGGACAGGGCGGTGGGAACACCATATATTTT. This sequence encodes CASGQGGGNTIYF.

The chain combines TRBV27 with TRBJ2-4, with 8 bases identical to TRBD2. Germline CDR1 is MNHEY and CDR2 is SMNVEV (reference sequence). The ends lost 0 bases at V and 8 bases at J; junction bases unmatched: 6. The CDR3 is 15 amino acids. CDR3 in amino acids: CASSLSRSGSYIQYF. The CDR3 DNA is TGTGCCAGCAGTTTATCACGAAGCGGGAGCTACATTCAGTACTTC.

This clonotype was seen more than once but under ten times. The chain links TRBV3-1 to TRBJ2-1; 11 nucleotides align to TRBD2. The CDR3 is 15 residues long. Germline V gives CDR1 LGHDT, CDR2 YNNKEL (reference sequence). V lost 4 bases, J lost 2 bases, and 1 base stayed unmatched. The CDR3 loop is CASSPTSGAYNEQFF. CDR3 nucleotide sequence: TGTGCCAGCAGCCCGACTAGCGGGGCCTACAATGAGCAGTTCTTC.

The chain uses TRBV7-9 and TRBJ1-1; D remains unclear. V was clipped by 4 bases and J by 8 bases, with 17 bases between them. This CDR3 comprises 14 residues. The germline CDR1 and CDR2 sequences are SEHNR and FQNEAQ (reference sequence). The CDR3 loop is CASSSLVGREEAFF. In DNA form, the CDR3 reads TGTGCCAGCAGCTCATTAGTGGGCCGTGAGGAAGCTTTCTTT.

The table lists this clonotype with a few counts. The chain joins TRBV2 to TRBJ1-4; D is unclear. The ends were cut back, 10 bases at V and 4 bases at J, with 19 bases in the middle. This CDR3 is 15 amino acids long. Germline V gene sequence: CDR1 SNHLY, CDR2 FYNNEI. CDR3 amino acids: CANGRLSRDNEKLFF. CDR3 nucleotides: TGTGCCAACGGGCGGCTCTCGAGGGATAATGAAAAACTGTTTTTT.

This clonotype has ten or more counts. The rearrangement links TRBV7-2 to TRBJ2-1; no firm D call. The CDR3 is 11 amino acids. V was cut by 2 bases and J by 9 bases, with 5 bases left in between. The V gene's germline CDR1 is SGHTA and CDR2 FQGNSA. CDR3 nucleotide sequence: TGTGCCAGCAGCTTAAAGGGTGAGCAGTTCTTC. This codes for CASSLKGEQFF.

This chain uses TRBV29-1 with TRBJ1-2, with a weak D call TRBD1 (5 bases). This CDR3 spans 14 amino acids. Germline V CDR1 and CDR2: SQVTM, ANQGSEA. Trimming stripped 3 bases from V and 7 bases from J, with 18 bases between. The CDR3 nucleotides read TGCAGCGTTGATCGTCGCAGGGATGCGAGTGGCTACACCTTC. Its translation: CSVDRRRDASGYTF.

V gene TRBV7-9 combines with J gene TRBJ2-5; D may be TRBD1 (6 bases). Trimming shortened V by 1 base and J by 5 bases, and 14 bases separated the two germline ends. Per the germline V gene, CDR1 is SEHNR and CDR2 is FQNEAQ (reference sequence). The CDR3 totals 15 residues. In DNA, the CDR3 is TGTGCCAGCAGCTTAGGAGACAGGTGGAGCGAGACCCAGTACTTC. Protein: CASSLGDRWSETQYF.